One T cell receptor (beta chain) is described in this entry. Antigen specificity is unknown. The data are from a study of cytomegalovirus exposure and HLA in healthy donors. Study-level points and caveats: What a later analysis reportedly showed was that an Asian-associated ancestry cluster had fewer N-insertions than the approximately 670-donor mean. With later analysis, a missense DCLRE1C variant became linked to TCR beta V- and J-gene trimming.

The PCR was carried out with 60 Vbeta primers and 13 Jbeta primers. Generated by immunoSEQ multiplex PCR, the TCRdb table keeps only in-frame clones and is missing some. The sample consists of about 130,000 clones, 80% of them appearing once. The CDR3 is made up of 13 amino acids. Trimming pared 3 bases from V and 2 bases from J, leaving 7 bases between. Germline CDR1 reads SEHNR; CDR2 reads FQNEAQ (reference sequence). The specimen sequenced was PBMCs. The clonotype comes from a man aged 25 to 45 in good health and CMV-seronegative. The chain is built from TRBV7-9 and TRBJ2-5; D remains ambiguous. Here the CDR3 DNA reads TGTGCCAGCAGCTTTGCGGAACAAGAGACCCAGTACTTC. Its protein is CASSFAEQETQYF.